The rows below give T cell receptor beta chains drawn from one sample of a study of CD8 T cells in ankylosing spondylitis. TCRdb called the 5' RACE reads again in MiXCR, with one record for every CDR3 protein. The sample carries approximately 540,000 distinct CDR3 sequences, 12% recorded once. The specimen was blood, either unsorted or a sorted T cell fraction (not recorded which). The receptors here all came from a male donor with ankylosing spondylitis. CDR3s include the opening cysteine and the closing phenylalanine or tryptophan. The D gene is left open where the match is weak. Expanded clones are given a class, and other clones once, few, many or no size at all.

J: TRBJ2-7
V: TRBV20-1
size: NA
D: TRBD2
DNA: TGCAGTGCCGCTAGCGGGAGCACTGCCTACGAGCAGTACTTC
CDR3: CSAASGSTAYEQYF

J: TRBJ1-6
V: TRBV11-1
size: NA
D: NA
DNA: TGTGCCAGCAGCTTAGATGGGACCGCGAGCTCCTATAATTCACCCCTCCACTTT
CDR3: CASSLDGTASSYNSPLHF

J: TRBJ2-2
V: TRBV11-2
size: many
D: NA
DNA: TGTGCCAGCAGCGTAGGGACAACTAACACCGGGGAGCTGTTTTTT
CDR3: CASSVGTTNTGELFF

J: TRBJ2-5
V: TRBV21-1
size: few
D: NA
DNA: TGTGCCAGCCCCCCCGGGACAGACCAAGAGACCCAGTACTTC
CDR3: CASPPGTDQETQYF

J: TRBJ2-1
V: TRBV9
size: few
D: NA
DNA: TGTGCCAGCAGCGCCGTCCTACCGTACAATGAGCAGTTCTTC
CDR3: CASSAVLPYNEQFF

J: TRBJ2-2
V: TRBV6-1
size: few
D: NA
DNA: TGTGCCGGTTCGGGTCGAAAGGGGACCGGGGAGCTGTTTTTT
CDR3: CAGSGRKGTGELFF

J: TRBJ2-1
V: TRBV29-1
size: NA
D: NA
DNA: TGCAGCGTTGAAAAGTTGAATGAGCAGTTCTTC
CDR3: CSVEKLNEQFF

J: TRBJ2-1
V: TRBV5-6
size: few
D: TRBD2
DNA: TGTGCCAGCAGCTTCGGACTAGCGGCGACCCACAATGAGCAGTTCTTC
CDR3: CASSFGLAATHNEQFF

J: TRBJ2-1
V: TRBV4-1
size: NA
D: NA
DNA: TGCGCCAGCAGCCTGAGGCCCGGCTCCTACAATGAGCAGTTCTTC
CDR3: CASSLRPGSYNEQFF

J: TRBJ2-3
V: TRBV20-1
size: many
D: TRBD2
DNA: TGCAGTGCTACCCTAGCGGCTAGTACAGATACGCAGTATTTT
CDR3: CSATLAASTDTQYF

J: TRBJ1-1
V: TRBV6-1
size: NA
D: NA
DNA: TGTGCCAGCAGTCGGGACGGGGGGGGCACTGAAGCTTTCTTT
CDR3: CASSRDGGGTEAFF

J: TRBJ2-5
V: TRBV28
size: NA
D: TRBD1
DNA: TGTGCCAGCAGTCCTTTAACAGGGGTGGAGACCCAGTACTTC
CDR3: CASSPLTGVETQYF

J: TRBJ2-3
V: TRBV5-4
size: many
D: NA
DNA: TGTGCCAGCAGCTTAGCGTCTAGCACAGATACGCAGTATTTT
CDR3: CASSLASSTDTQYF

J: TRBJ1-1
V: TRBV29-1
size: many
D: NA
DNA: TGCAGCGTCTGGGGAGGAATTTACACTGAAGCTTTCTTT
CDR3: CSVWGGIYTEAFF

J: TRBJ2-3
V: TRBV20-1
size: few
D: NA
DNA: TGCAGTGCTAGAGGGCAGGGGGGCCTCTATACGCAGTATTTT
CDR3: CSARGQGGLYTQYF

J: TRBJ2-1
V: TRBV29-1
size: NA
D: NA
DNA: TGCAGCGTCGGATCTACGGGGTACAATGAGCAGTTCTTC
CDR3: CSVGSTGYNEQFF

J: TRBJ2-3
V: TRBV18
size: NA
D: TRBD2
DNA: TGTGCCAGCTCACCCCGTTCGAGCGGGACCACAGATACGCAGTATTTT
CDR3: CASSPRSSGTTDTQYF

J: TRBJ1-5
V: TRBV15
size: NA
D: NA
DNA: TGTGCCACCAGCAGAGGTACCTATTATAGCAATCAGCCCCAGCATTTT
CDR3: CATSRGTYYSNQPQHF

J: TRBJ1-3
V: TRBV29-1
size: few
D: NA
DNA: TGCAGCGTTGTAGAAACTGGAAACACCATATATTTT
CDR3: CSVVETGNTIYF